These 21 T cell receptor beta chains share one sample of origin, sequenced in a study of blood T cells in healthy people across ages. Together with a sample-barcoded 5' primer, a J-beta primer mix was included in a second PCR lasting about 6 to 11 cycles. TCRdb redid the calling of the 5' RACE reads with MiXCR, one entry per CDR3 protein. The table records roughly 1.5 million distinct CDR3 sequences, approximately 39% of them present only once. Sequenced sample: blood. The source of these receptors is a woman between 18 and 30 years old in good health.

This clonotype was detected only a few times. The chain combines TRBV27 with TRBJ1-1; TRBD1 matches 7 bases. The J segment lost 5 bases and the V segment lost 2 bases, leaving 11 bases of the junction unmatched. The germline V gene encodes CDR1 MNHEY and CDR2 SMNVEV (reference sequence). CDR3 size: 16 residues. CDR3 region: CASSLLTTGIRTEAFF. The CDR3, as DNA: TGTGCCAGCAGTTTACTTACGACAGGGATAAGAACTGAAGCTTTCTTT.

This clonotype has a handful of counts. The rearrangement joins TRBV28 to TRBJ2-1, with 13 bases lining up with TRBD2. The CDR3 runs to 14 residues. The germline V gene has CDR1 MDHEN and CDR2 SYDVKM. V lost 6 bases and J lost 8; bases outside the gene matches: 4. This CDR3 is CASRTSGGPHEQFF. For the CDR3, the DNA is TGTGCCAGCAGGACTAGCGGGGGGCCCCATGAGCAGTTCTTC. Based on the CDR3 plus reference TRBV28 and TRBJ2-1, the full variable domain is DVKVTQSSRYLVKRTGEKVFLECVQDMDHENMFWYRQDPGLGLRLIYFSYDVKMKEKGDIPEGYSVSREKKERFSLILESASTNQTSMYLCASRTSGGPHEQFFGPGTRLTVL.

The rearrangement joins TRBV4-3 to TRBJ1-1; D possibly corresponds to TRBD1 (5 bases). The CDR3 contains 16 residues. Per germline, CDR1 LGHNA and CDR2 YSLEER. The V end lost 4 bases, the J end lost 0 bases, and 15 bases lay between the germline ends. The CDR3 sequence is CASSRGAGVMNTEAFF. The CDR3 DNA sequence: TGCGCCAGCAGCCGTGGGGCAGGCGTAATGAACACTGAAGCTTTCTTT.

This clonotype showed up just a few times. This chain connects TRBV7-9 to TRBJ1-4; 10 nucleotides align to TRBD1. This CDR3 is built from 18 residues. Trimming took 4 bases from V and 5 from J; bases not matched to a gene: 13. Germline loops: CDR1 SEHNR, CDR2 FQNEAQ (reference sequence). The CDR3 coding sequence is TGTGCCAGCAGCTGGACACCCGGGACAGGGGTTGGAAATGAAAAACTGTTTTTT. Its translation is CASSWTPGTGVGNEKLFF.

This clonotype was recorded a few times. The chain's CDR3 is CASSWTGWTDTQYF. CDR3 nucleotide sequence: TGTGCCAGCAGTTGGACAGGATGGACAGATACGCAGTATTTT. The chain has TRBV6-1 and TRBJ2-3, with 7 bases aligning to TRBD1. The CDR3 contains 14 residues. Trimming took 5 bases from V and 3 from J; bases not matched to a gene: 5. Germline V gene lookup returns CDR1 MNHNS and CDR2 SASEGT.

Comment on this clonotype: Germline and junction disagree at one end, which may indicate a read error. This chain's CDR3 is CASSFGWDRGLNTKAFF. The CDR3 coding sequence is TGCGCCAGCAGCTTTGGTTGGGACAGGGGTTTGAACACTAAAGCTTTCTTT. The V and J genes are TRBV5-1 and TRBJ1-1, with 10 bases lining up with TRBD1. CDR3 length: 17 amino acids. Germline V gene lookup returns CDR1 SGHRS and CDR2 YFSETQ.

The sample holds a few counts of this clonotype. The CDR3 DNA is TGTGCCAGCAGTCGGGACAGGGTCGCGGAGGGCTACACCTTC. Its translation is CASSRDRVAEGYTF. The rearrangement joins TRBV6-6 to TRBJ1-2; 9 bases match TRBD1. The junction had 9 bases not matched to a gene; V was cut back by 5 bases and J by 8 bases. The CDR3 extends over 14 amino acids. Germline V CDR1 and CDR2: MNHNY, SVGAGI (reference sequence).

J is TRBJ2-7 and V is TRBV7-2; a weak D match, TRBD2 (6 bases). Germline values: CDR1 SGHTA, CDR2 FQGNSA. The CDR3 has 14 amino acids. V shed 3 bases and J shed 4 bases, with 13 bases lying between them. In DNA, the CDR3 is TGTGCCAGCAGCTTCCCGGGACTCACTTACGAGCAGTACTTC. It specifies CASSFPGLTYEQYF.

This clonotype was detected only a few times. Possible read error: a much larger clone is one base away. The CDR3 nucleotides read TGTGCCAGCAGGAGAGTACGCGACTCCCGATCAATTCAGTACTTC. It specifies CASRRVRDSRSIQYF. The chain employs TRBV7-2 and TRBJ2-4, with no clear D. Germline loops: CDR1 SGHTA, CDR2 FQGNSA. The CDR3 has 15 residues. Trimming cost V 6 bases and J 10 bases, with 22 bases left between them.

This CDR3 reads CASSSGGTTWGYTF. The CDR3 DNA sequence: TGCGCCAGCAGCTCCGGCGGAACAACGTGGGGCTACACCTTC. The V call is TRBV5-1, the J call TRBJ1-2; D is undetermined. The V end was cut by 3 bases, the J end by 8 bases, with 17 bases between. This CDR3 is built from 14 residues. CDR1 and CDR2 (germline): SGHRS, YFSETQ.

The sample holds a few counts of this clonotype. The chain recombines TRBV7-9 with TRBJ2-1; possible D gene TRBD2, 5 bases. This CDR3 is built from 13 residues. Trimming took off 2 bases at V and 9 bases at J, with 11 bases between the two ends. Germline V gives CDR1 SEHNR, CDR2 FQNEAQ (reference sequence). The CDR3, as DNA: TGTGCCAGCAGCTTAAGTAGCGTGGCTGAGCAGTTCTTC. This encodes CASSLSSVAEQFF.

The chain couples TRBV7-9 to TRBJ2-1; D unclear. V was cut by 7 bases and J by 6 bases, with 13 bases left in between. In germline, CDR1 is SEHNR, CDR2 FQNEAQ (reference sequence). The CDR3 loop spans 13 amino acids. CDR3 in amino acids: CASTPDVGNEQFF. The CDR3 DNA reads as TGTGCCAGCACCCCCGACGTTGGCAATGAGCAGTTCTTC.

V is TRBV12-3 or TRBV12-4 and J is TRBJ1-1, with a possible D match to TRBD1 (5 bases). CDR3 size: 13 residues. CDR3 loop: CVSLWGVGTEAFF. The CDR3 region has the DNA TGTGTTTCGCTCTGGGGGGTAGGGACTGAAGCTTTCTTT.

The gene calls are TRBV2 and TRBJ2-1, with D perhaps matching TRBD2 (6 bases). Germline V gives CDR1 SNHLY, CDR2 FYNNEI. The V end was cut by 8 bases, the J end by 9 bases, with 17 bases between. The CDR3 loop spans 13 amino acids. CDR3 protein: CASQETLASEQFF. In DNA, the CDR3 is TGTGCCAGCCAAGAAACCCTAGCGTCTGAGCAGTTCTTC.

The chain is built from TRBV4-2 and TRBJ1-2, with D unresolved. Trimming cost V 0 bases and J 9 bases, with 14 bases left between them. CDR1 and CDR2 (germline): LGHNA, YNFKEQ. This CDR3 spans 14 amino acids. This CDR3 reads CASSQDLTGFRYTF. The CDR3 bases are TGTGCCAGCAGCCAAGATCTGACGGGGTTTCGCTACACCTTC.

The chain recombines TRBV10-3 with TRBJ2-7; 9 nucleotides line up with TRBD2. The CDR3 is 16 amino acids. The trim removed 5 bases at V and 2 bases at J, leaving 10 bases unmatched. Germline CDR1 is ENHRY and CDR2 is SYGVKD. For the CDR3, the DNA is TGTGCCATCAGTTATATAACTAGCGGGCCCGCCTACGAGCAGTACTTC. Translating it yields CAISYITSGPAYEQYF.

A note on this clonotype: A clone one base away is much larger, so this may be a read error. The chain joins TRBV10-3 to TRBJ2-1; D is possibly TRBD2 (5 bases). The J call could be wrong; TRBJ2-7 is a better fit for the DNA end. Germline CDR1 ENHRY, CDR2 SYGVKD. There are 16 residues in the CDR3. The CDR3 reads CAISEPQRTRNNEQYF. The CDR3 DNA sequence: TGTGCCATCAGTGAGCCGCAACGGACTCGAAACAATGAGCAGTACTTC.

The chain employs TRBV4-3 and TRBJ1-4, with a possible D match to TRBD1 (6 bases). The CDR3 extends over 16 amino acids. Trimming took off 0 bases at V and 5 bases at J, with 13 bases between the two ends. Germline-derived CDR1 and CDR2 are LGHNA and YSLEER. The CDR3 bases are TGCGCCAGCAGCCAAGATTGGGGGGCGGCGAATGAAAAACTGTTTTTT. This gives the protein CASSQDWGAANEKLFF.

The chain recombines TRBV7-9 with TRBJ2-3; possibly TRBD2 for D (5 bases). Germline-derived CDR1 and CDR2 are SEHNR and FQNEAQ (reference sequence). The CDR3 is 16 residues long. The V and J ends lost 6 bases and 0 bases respectively, with 16 bases between them. Here the CDR3 reads CASRLIRGPSTDTQYF. As DNA, the CDR3 is TGTGCCAGCAGGCTGATCCGGGGTCCCAGCACAGATACGCAGTATTTT.

In the case of this clonotype: The junction does not match germline at one end; this may be a read error. V usage is TRBV18 and J usage is TRBJ1-4; a possible D gene is TRBD1 (6 bases). There are 15 residues in the CDR3. The germline CDR1 and CDR2 sequences are KGHSH and LQKENI. In DNA form, the CDR3 reads TGTGCCAGCCCACCACCTGTGACACAAGGGGGAAAACTGTTTTTT. Protein sequence: CASPPPVTQGGKLFF. Full variable domain (outside the CDR3, taken from reference TRBV18 and TRBJ1-4): NAGVMQNPRHLVRRRGQEARLRCSPMKGHSHVYWYRQLPEEGLKFMVYLQKENIIDESGMPKERFSAEFPKEGPSILRIQQVVRGDSAAYFCASPPPVTQGGKLFFGSGTQLSVL.

This rearrangement joins TRBV28 to TRBJ2-1; TRBD2 matches at 10 bases. Germline loops: CDR1 MDHEN, CDR2 SYDVKM. This CDR3 has 17 amino acids. V trimming: 6 bases; J trimming: 6 bases; junction bases outside the gene matches: 14. CDR3: CASSLLALAGDFNEQFF. CDR3 coding DNA: TGTGCCAGCAGCCTTTTGGCGCTAGCGGGAGACTTCAATGAGCAGTTCTTC. The whole variable domain, filled in from reference TRBV28 and TRBJ2-1, reads DVKVTQSSRYLVKRTGEKVFLECVQDMDHENMFWYRQDPGLGLRLIYFSYDVKMKEKGDIPEGYSVSREKKERFSLILESASTNQTSMYLCASSLLALAGDFNEQFFGPGTRLTVL.